This entry lists 28 T cell receptor beta chains sequenced from one sample in a study of cytomegalovirus exposure and HLA in healthy donors. Vbeta (60) and Jbeta (13) primers were used in the PCR. Measured with immunoSEQ multiplex PCR; TCRdb has only the in-frame clones, and not every one. There are 160,000 or so clones in the sample; more than 75% occur only once, and about 1.3% lies in the top ten. The sequenced sample consisted of PBMCs. These receptors were obtained from a male donor in good health and CMV-seronegative.

The CDR3 DNA sequence: TGTGCCAGTAGTATATTTTCGGGGAATGAAAAACTGTTTTTT. Encoded protein: CASSIFSGNEKLFF. This chain joins TRBV19 and TRBJ1-4; D uncertain. The CDR3 totals 14 residues. Per the germline V gene, CDR1 is LNHDA and CDR2 is SQIVND (reference sequence). Trimming removed 2 bases at V and 5 bases at J, with 9 bases between.

The chain has TRBV10-1 and TRBJ2-3; TRBD2 matches at 11 bases. The CDR3 contains 16 residues. Germline-derived CDR1 and CDR2 are WNHNN and SYGVQD (reference sequence). V shed 4 bases, J shed 5 bases, and the junction held 8 bases outside the gene matches. DNA for the CDR3: TGCGCCAGCAGTGGAAGACTAGCGGGAAAGGTAGATACGCAGTATTTT. Amino acid sequence: CASSGRLAGKVDTQYF.

The chain links TRBV9 to TRBJ1-6, with D uncertain. The V end lost 5 bases, the J end lost 5 bases, and 11 bases lay between the germline ends. This CDR3 has 14 residues. Germline CDR1 reads SGDLS; CDR2 reads YYNGEE. CDR3 amino acids: CASRGRENNSPLHF. Here the CDR3 DNA reads TGTGCCAGCAGAGGACGGGAAAATAATTCACCCCTCCACTTT.

The rearrangement links TRBV6-1 to TRBJ2-6; TRBD2 aligns across 13 bases. V lost 4 bases, J lost 0 bases, and 3 bases stayed unmatched. This CDR3 is built from 18 residues. Germline V lookup: CDR1 MNHNS, CDR2 SASEGT. Written as DNA, the CDR3 is TGTGCCAGCAGTGGGGGACTAGCGGGGAGCTCTGGGGCCAACGTCCTGACTTTC. This sequence encodes CASSGGLAGSSGANVLTF.

The V call is TRBV27, the J call TRBJ1-3, with D maybe TRBD1 (6 bases). Germline V gene data show CDR1 as MNHEY and CDR2 as SMNVEV (reference sequence). The CDR3 length is 15 residues. V was pared by 3 bases and J by 2 bases, with 11 bases between. This CDR3 reads CASSFTGTPGNTIYF. The CDR3 coding sequence is TGTGCCAGCAGTTTTACAGGGACCCCTGGAAACACCATATATTTT.

With respect to this clone: A read error may account for a junction end that differs from germline. The gene calls are TRBV7-9 and TRBJ1-5, with 7 bases identical to TRBD1. Germline CDR1 and CDR2: SEHNR and FQNEAQ (reference sequence). The CDR3 loop spans 15 amino acids. The CDR3 region is CSSSPGTEIYQPQHF. The CDR3 DNA is TGTTCCAGCAGCCCCGGGACAGAGATATATCAGCCCCAGCATTTT.

The chain joins TRBV27 to TRBJ1-1; 9 nucleotides align to TRBD1. CDR3 length: 14 residues. Germline lookup yields CDR1 MNHEY and CDR2 SMNVEV (reference sequence). The J segment lost 5 bases and the V segment lost 6 bases, leaving 7 bases of the junction unmatched. The CDR3 coding sequence is TGTGCCAGCAGAGCCGGGACAGGGAAGACTGAAGCTTTCTTT. As protein: CASRAGTGKTEAFF.

Concerning this clone: This specimen includes other DNA sequences encoding the same CDR3. V and J are TRBV6-5 and TRBJ2-7; TRBD1 agrees at 7 bases. This CDR3 is 14 amino acids long. Germline assignment: CDR1 MNHEY and CDR2 SVGAGI. The J segment lost 3 bases and the V segment lost 0 bases, leaving 2 bases of the junction unmatched. The DNA for the CDR3 is TGTGCCAGCAGTTACTCAGGGACAGACTACGAGCAGTACTTC. It specifies CASSYSGTDYEQYF.

The chain carries TRBV2 and TRBJ1-6, with TRBD1 as a possible D gene (5 bases). Germline lookup yields CDR1 SNHLY and CDR2 FYNNEI. Trimming removed 2 bases from V and 12 bases from J, with 20 bases in between. This CDR3 is built from 16 residues. In DNA form, the CDR3 reads TGTGCCAGCAGTGAATGGATGGCAGGGCCTATTGGACCCCTCCACTTT. It is translated as CASSEWMAGPIGPLHF.

In regard to this clone: Other DNA variants within this sample encode the same CDR3. This chain links TRBV7-2 with TRBJ2-5, with 9 bases identical to TRBD1. The better agreement between TRBJ2-7 and the DNA end casts doubt on the J call. Germline loops: CDR1 SGHTA, CDR2 FQGNSA. CDR3 length: 14 amino acids. In DNA form, the CDR3 reads TGTGCCAGCAGCTTCGGACAGGGGAACTACGAGCAGTACTTC. It codes for CASSFGQGNYEQYF.

The V gene is TRBV6-1, the J gene TRBJ2-1; 7 positions agree with TRBD1. V lost 6 bases and J lost 4; bases outside the gene matches: 6. In germline, CDR1 is MNHNS, CDR2 SASEGT. The CDR3 loop spans 14 amino acids. The CDR3 loop reads CASRTTGLYNEQFF. In DNA form, the CDR3 reads TGTGCCAGCAGAACGACAGGGTTGTACAATGAGCAGTTCTTC.

V usage is TRBV30 and J usage is TRBJ2-6; TRBD1 agrees at 9 bases. The CDR3 has 15 amino acids. CDR1 and CDR2 from the germline V gene are GTSNPN and SVGIG (reference sequence). V was pared by 5 bases and J by 4 bases, with 6 bases of the junction left unmatched. The CDR3 loop reads CAWEGQGLGANVLTF. The DNA for the CDR3 is TGTGCCTGGGAGGGACAGGGCCTGGGGGCCAACGTCCTGACTTTC. Using reference TRBV30 and TRBJ2-6 for the parts outside the CDR3, the full variable domain is SQTIHQWPATLVQPVGSPLSLECTVEGTSNPNLYWYRQAAGRGLQLLFYSVGIGQISSEVPQNLSASRPQDRQFILSSKKLLLSDSGFYLCAWEGQGLGANVLTFGAGSRLTVL.

V is TRBV16 and J is TRBJ2-7; D call uncertain. This CDR3 contains 12 residues. V shed 4 bases and J shed 5 bases, with 9 bases lying between them. Germline CDR1 reads KGHSY; CDR2 reads FQNENV. DNA of the CDR3: TGTGCCAGCAGCCGTCACAAAGACGAGCAGTACTTC. This gives the protein CASSRHKDEQYF.

The chain links TRBV4-3 to TRBJ1-3; TRBD1 might be the D (5 bases). This CDR3 is 15 amino acids long. Trimming cost V 0 bases and J 2 bases, with 8 bases left between them. Looked up from germline, CDR1 is LGHNA and CDR2 is YSLEER. The CDR3 DNA follows: TGCGCCAGCAGCCAAGACCAGGGCACTGGAAACACCATATATTTT. It specifies CASSQDQGTGNTIYF.

The chain carries TRBV9 and TRBJ2-5; 8 nucleotides line up with TRBD1. CDR3 length: 16 residues. The V segment lost 2 bases and the J segment 3 bases; nucleotides outside the gene matches: 9. Germline lookup yields CDR1 SGDLS and CDR2 YYNGEE. The CDR3, as DNA: TGTGCCAGCAGCGTCGGAACAGGGGGACGAGAAGAGACCCAGTACTTC. Its protein product is CASSVGTGGREETQYF.

As for this clone: Other DNA sequences in the sample encode the same CDR3. The chain has TRBV5-1 and TRBJ2-2; TRBD1 aligns across 8 bases. V dropped 2 bases and J dropped 3; count of bases not matched to a gene: 3. CDR3 length: 15 residues. Germline CDR1 is SGHRS and CDR2 is YFSETQ. CDR3 sequence: CASSLGQGYTGELFF. DNA for the CDR3: TGCGCCAGCAGCTTAGGACAGGGCTACACCGGGGAGCTGTTTTTT. Together with reference TRBV5-1 and TRBJ2-2, the CDR3 gives the full variable domain: KAGVTQTPRYLIKTRGQQVTLSCSPISGHRSVSWYQQTPGQGLQFLFEYFSETQRNKGNFPGRFSGRQFSNSRSEMNVSTLELGDSALYLCASSLGQGYTGELFFGEGSRLTVL.

This clone was seen a handful of times. The rearrangement uses TRBV27 and TRBJ1-5; unclear D gene. Trimming took off 0 bases at V and 6 bases at J, with 12 bases between the two ends. The CDR3 loop spans 15 amino acids. Germline V gives CDR1 MNHEY, CDR2 SMNVEV (reference sequence). CDR3 region: CASSLSIGVGQPQHF. The CDR3 bases are TGTGCCAGCAGTTTATCGATCGGAGTGGGTCAGCCCCAGCATTTT.

In its sample, this clone was seen once. Other DNA sequences of this sample code for an identical CDR3. The chain has TRBV19 and TRBJ2-7; 7 bases agree with TRBD1. V shed 6 bases and J 7 bases; nucleotides not matched to a gene: 3. The V gene's germline CDR1 is LNHDA and CDR2 SQIVND (reference sequence). The CDR3 is made up of 11 amino acids. CDR3 sequence reads: CASRAGGEQYF. The DNA for the CDR3 is TGTGCCAGTAGAGCAGGGGGTGAGCAGTACTTC.

This sequence joins TRBV10-3 and TRBJ2-1; 8 bases agree with TRBD1. J gave up 3 bases and V 7 bases, and 11 bases lay outside the gene matches. Per the germline V gene, CDR1 is ENHRY and CDR2 is SYGVKD. The CDR3 has 16 amino acids. CDR3 sequence reads: CAITPAGTGGYNEQFF. The CDR3 nucleotides read TGTGCCATCACCCCCGCCGGGACAGGAGGCTACAATGAGCAGTTCTTC.

This chain uses TRBV19 with TRBJ1-5; TRBD1 is a possible D gene (5 bases). Trimming pared 5 bases from V and 2 bases from J, leaving 13 bases between. CDR3 size: 15 residues. Germline loops: CDR1 LNHDA, CDR2 SQIVND (reference sequence). In DNA, the CDR3 is TGTGCCAGTAGTCTCCTAGGGGCTGGCAATCAGCCCCAGCATTTT. It yields the protein CASSLLGAGNQPQHF.

This clone has only one observation. The CDR3, as DNA: TGCGCCAGCAGCTTGGACGGTGCCGGGCAGTACTTC. Translated, it gives CASSLDGAGQYF. This sequence joins TRBV5-1 and TRBJ2-7; unclear D gene. The CDR3 is made up of 12 amino acids. Germline loops: CDR1 SGHRS, CDR2 YFSETQ. V was clipped by 0 bases and J by 9 bases, with 10 bases between them.

This clone was detected only a few times. This sequence joins TRBV25-1 and TRBJ1-1; maybe TRBD1 (6 bases). CDR1 is MGHDK, CDR2 SYGVNS, per germline. Trimming took off 2 bases at V and 5 bases at J, with 12 bases between the two ends. The CDR3 sequence is 14 residues long. This CDR3 is CASSERGARTEAFF. The CDR3 DNA is TGTGCCAGCAGTGAACGGGGGGCGCGAACTGAAGCTTTCTTT.

This chain links TRBV9 with TRBJ1-1; no firm D call. The V gene lost 3 bases and the J gene lost 0 bases, with 9 bases spanning the gap. Looked up from germline, CDR1 is SGDLS and CDR2 is YYNGEE. The length of the CDR3 is 14 residues. The chain's CDR3 is CASSASEVNTEAFF. CDR3 sequence (DNA): TGTGCCAGCAGCGCTTCTGAGGTGAACACTGAAGCTTTCTTT.

The chain carries TRBV5-6 and TRBJ2-3, with 10 bases aligning to TRBD1. The CDR3 contains 17 residues. Trimming removed 4 bases from V and 4 bases from J; junction bases left unmatched: 12. The germline CDR1 and CDR2 sequences are SGHDT and YYEEEE. The CDR3 DNA reads TGTGCCAGCAGCGCTAACCCGGGACAGGGGTGGGCAGATACGCAGTATTTT. Protein product: CASSANPGQGWADTQYF.

Here the CDR3 reads CASGQGYEQYF. CDR3 DNA sequence: TGTGCCTCTGGACAGGGCTACGAGCAGTACTTC. The V gene is TRBV30, the J gene TRBJ2-7; the match to TRBD1 covers 8 bases. Unmatched junction bases numbered 2, after V lost 7 bases and J lost 3 bases. Germline V gene data show CDR1 as GTSNPN and CDR2 as SVGIG (reference sequence). The CDR3 consists of 11 residues.

This clone was seen only a few times. The chain combines TRBV27 with TRBJ2-1, with D possibly TRBD1 on 5 matching bases. Germline V gene sequence: CDR1 MNHEY, CDR2 SMNVEV (reference sequence). V was trimmed by 2 bases and J by 8 bases, leaving 10 bases between them. The CDR3 extends over 13 amino acids. CDR3 amino acids: CASSLQGGYEQFF. The CDR3, as DNA: TGTGCCAGCAGTTTACAGGGTGGCTATGAGCAGTTCTTC.

This clone was counted a few times. CDR3 bases: TGTGCCAGCAGTTACGGTCAGGGGGCGGACACTGAAGCTTTCTTT. Translating it yields CASSYGQGADTEAFF. This chain joins TRBV6-5 and TRBJ1-1; TRBD1 matches at 8 bases. The trim removed 2 bases at V and 3 bases at J, leaving 5 bases unmatched. CDR3 length equals 15 residues. The germline CDR1 and CDR2 sequences are MNHEY and SVGAGI.

The chain uses TRBV5-4 and TRBJ2-1, with no clear D. CDR3 length: 15 amino acids. Germline CDR1 SGHNT, CDR2 YYREEE (reference sequence). V was trimmed by 4 bases and J by 0 bases, leaving 11 bases between them. The CDR3: CASSPSVSSYNEQFF. Here the CDR3 DNA reads TGTGCCAGCAGCCCAAGCGTTAGCTCCTACAATGAGCAGTTCTTC. Variable domain in full (rest from reference TRBV5-4 and TRBJ2-1): ETGVTQSPTHLIKTRGQQVTLRCSSQSGHNTVSWYQQALGQGPQFIFQYYREEENGRGNFPPRFSGLQFPNYSSELNVNALELDDSALYLCASSPSVSSYNEQFFGPGTRLTVL.